Listed below are T cell receptor beta chains from one sample, sequenced in a study of CD8 T cells in ankylosing spondylitis. TCRdb used MiXCR to reprocess the 5' RACE reads, holding one entry per CDR3 protein. The sample has around 540,000 distinct CDR3 sequences, approximately 12% seen once; the top ten hold nearly 7%. Sequenced material: blood, either unsorted or a sorted T cell fraction (not recorded which). Receptors were obtained from a male donor with ankylosing spondylitis. Each CDR3 is given with its conserved first and last residue. Fields, in order: D gene, V gene, J gene, clone size, CDR3 DNA, CDR3 protein. The D gene is left open where the match is weak. Size is stated for part of the rows, as once, few or many counts, or as a class when the clone is expanded.

-	TRBV20-1	TRBJ2-7	few	TGCAGTGCTGGGGGTCTATTCAGCTCCTACGAGCAGTACTTC	CSAGGLFSSYEQYF
TRBD1	TRBV24-1	TRBJ2-1	-	TGTGCCACCAGTGATTCCGATTCGGGGACAGGGGATAAGCAGTTCTTC	CATSDSDSGTGDKQFF
TRBD1	TRBV7-9	TRBJ2-1	-	TGTGCCAGCAGCTCCCAGGGGGACTCCTACAATGAGCAGTTCTTC	CASSSQGDSYNEQFF
TRBD1	TRBV12-3/TRBV12-4	TRBJ2-1	many	TGTGCCAGCAGACCCTCCGGGACAGATACCTACAATGAGCAGTTCTTC	CASRPSGTDTYNEQFF
-	TRBV24-1	TRBJ2-1	-	TGTGCCACCAGTGAAATCGCGGATGAGCAGTTCTTC	CATSEIADEQFF
-	TRBV7-9	TRBJ2-2	-	TGTGCCAGCAGCCACGGCGGACTAATCGCCGGGGAGCTGTTTTTT	CASSHGGLIAGELFF
-	TRBV20-1	TRBJ1-5	few	TGCAGTGCTCTTGGGAGTTCTTATCAGCCCCAGCATTTT	CSALGSSYQPQHF
TRBD2	TRBV7-7	TRBJ2-7	few	TGTGCCAGCAGCCAGGACGGGAGGGCCGAGCAGTACTTC	CASSQDGRAEQYF
-	TRBV5-1	TRBJ2-2	-	TGCGCCAGCAGCCCCTGGACGGATTCGAACACCGGGGAGCTGTTTTTT	CASSPWTDSNTGELFF
TRBD1	TRBV24-1	TRBJ1-4	-	TGTGCCACAGCGGACGGCGGACAGGGGGGTGAAAAACTGTTTTTT	CATADGGQGGEKLFF
TRBD1	TRBV3-1	TRBJ2-3	few	TGTGCCAGCAGCCAAGTCCCTAGGACAGGGGGTTGGACAGATACGCAGTATTTT	CASSQVPRTGGWTDTQYF
-	TRBV12-3/TRBV12-4	TRBJ1-3	few	TGTGCCAGCACCGGTCCTGGAAACACCATATATTTT	CASTGPGNTIYF
TRBD1	TRBV7-9	TRBJ2-2	few	TGTGCCAGCAGCTTAGGGGACAGGGGGCTTGACACCGGGGAGCTGTTTTTT	CASSLGDRGLDTGELFF
TRBD2	TRBV5-1	TRBJ2-1	many	TGCGCCAGCAGCTTGGGGACTAGTCCCTCCAATGAGCAGTTCTTC	CASSLGTSPSNEQFF
-	TRBV12-3/TRBV12-4	TRBJ2-7	-	TGTGCCAGCAGATTAGCCACTTACGAGCAGTACTTC	CASRLATYEQYF
-	TRBV11-3	TRBJ1-2	few	TGTGCCAGCAGCTTAGGGCGCGGAGCCTATGGCTACACCTTC	CASSLGRGAYGYTF
TRBD2	TRBV5-1	TRBJ2-3	many	TGCGCCAGCAGCGAAAGGACTAGCGACACAGATACGCAGTATTTT	CASSERTSDTDTQYF
-	TRBV5-1	TRBJ2-7	many	TGCGCCAGCAGCTTGGCCGGGAGAGCCGAGCAGTACTTC	CASSLAGRAEQYF
-	TRBV5-1	TRBJ2-5	-	TGCGCCAGCAGCTTGGCCCCGGGGGAGACCCAGTACTTC	CASSLAPGETQYF
-	TRBV5-1	TRBJ1-5	few	TGCGCCAGCAGCTTTTCGGGTTTGAGCAATCAGCCCCAGCATTTT	CASSFSGLSNQPQHF
TRBD1	TRBV7-9	TRBJ1-4	many	TGTGCCAGCAGCCCCGGACAGGGCCCTAATGAAAAACTGTTTTTT	CASSPGQGPNEKLFF
TRBD2	TRBV20-1	TRBJ2-1	-	TGCAGTGCTAGAGATGCCGGGAGGGCCAATGAGCAGTTCTTC	CSARDAGRANEQFF
TRBD1	TRBV7-9	TRBJ1-1	few	TGTGCCAGCAGCGTACTGGGACAGGGGAACACTGAAGCTTTCTTT	CASSVLGQGNTEAFF
TRBD1	TRBV6-2/TRBV6-3	TRBJ2-5	few	TGTGCCAGCAGTTACCCTAACCGGGACAGGGATCAAGAGACCCAGTACTTC	CASSYPNRDRDQETQYF
-	TRBV10-1	TRBJ2-1	few	TGCGCCAGCAGGGCTAGGGACACCCGTGGGGATGAGCAGTTCTTC	CASRARDTRGDEQFF
TRBD1	TRBV20-1	TRBJ2-6	few	TGCAGTGCTAGCACAGGGGGCGTCTCTGGGGCCAACGTCCTGACTTTC	CSASTGGVSGANVLTF
-	TRBV6-1	TRBJ2-3	few	TGTGCCAGCAGTGAATGGCGCGGTAGGGATACGCAGTATTTT	CASSEWRGRDTQYF
TRBD2	TRBV7-2	TRBJ2-3	many	TGTGCCAGCAGCCCGAGGACTAGCGGGATCACAGATACGCAGTATTTT	CASSPRTSGITDTQYF
-	TRBV4-1	TRBJ2-3	few	TGCGCCAGCAGCACCCTTGGACTGCCGACAGATACGCAGTATTTT	CASSTLGLPTDTQYF
-	TRBV20-1	TRBJ2-1	few	TGCAGTGCTAGAGCGCTCAATGAGCAGTTCTTC	CSARALNEQFF
-	TRBV12-3/TRBV12-4	TRBJ1-2	few	TGTGCCAGCAGTTCGTCCGGGGGAAAATATGGCTACACCTTC	CASSSSGGKYGYTF